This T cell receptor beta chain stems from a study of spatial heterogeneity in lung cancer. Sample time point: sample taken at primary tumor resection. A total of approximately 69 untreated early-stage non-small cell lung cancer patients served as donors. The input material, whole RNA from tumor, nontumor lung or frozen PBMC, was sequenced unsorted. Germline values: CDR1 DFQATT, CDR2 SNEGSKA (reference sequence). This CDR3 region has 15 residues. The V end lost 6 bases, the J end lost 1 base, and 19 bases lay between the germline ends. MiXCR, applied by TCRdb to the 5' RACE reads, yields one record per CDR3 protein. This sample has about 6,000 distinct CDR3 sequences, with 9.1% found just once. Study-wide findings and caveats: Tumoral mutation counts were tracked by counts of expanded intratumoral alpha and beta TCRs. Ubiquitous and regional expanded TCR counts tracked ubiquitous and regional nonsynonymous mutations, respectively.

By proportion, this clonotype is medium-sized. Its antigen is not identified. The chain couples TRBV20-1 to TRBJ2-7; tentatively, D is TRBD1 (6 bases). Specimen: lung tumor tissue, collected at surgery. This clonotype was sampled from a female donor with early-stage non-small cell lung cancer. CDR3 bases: TGCAGTGCCCCCCCCGACGTGGGGGCGTCCTACGAGCAGTACTTC. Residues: CSAPPDVGASYEQYF.